The rows below give T cell receptor beta chains drawn from one sample of a study of blood T cell repertoires in COVID-19. Repertoires were generated with immunoSEQ multiplex PCR, while TCRdb's copy carries only in-frame clones and drops some. Seen here are roughly 200,000 clones, 70% to 90% observed once, and the top ten hold roughly 5.5%. The sequenced sample was peripheral blood. These receptors originate from a man aged 40-55 years with active or convalescent COVID-19. CDR3s include the opening cysteine and the closing phenylalanine or tryptophan. The order of the fields is D gene, V gene, clone size, J gene, CDR3 DNA, CDR3 protein. A D gene is named only where the DNA matches it firmly. The size of a clone is reported for some rows only, either as once, few or many, or as a class for expanded clones.

d_call: -
v_call: TRBV5-1
clone_size: -
j_call: TRBJ2-2
cdr3_nt: TGCGCCAGCAGCGTTCGGGGATGGGACACCGGGGAGCTGTTTTTT
cdr3_aa: CASSVRGWDTGELFF

d_call: TRBD1
v_call: TRBV5-1
clone_size: -
j_call: TRBJ1-5
cdr3_nt: TGCGCCAGCAGTCCCACCGGGACAGGGGGTCTGGAGGCCCAGCATTTT
cdr3_aa: CASSPTGTGGLEAQHF

d_call: -
v_call: TRBV27
clone_size: -
j_call: TRBJ1-4
cdr3_nt: TGTGCCACCGCCCGAGGGGGGGCGTATAATGAAAAACTGTTTTTT
cdr3_aa: CATARGGAYNEKLFF

d_call: -
v_call: TRBV5-8
clone_size: -
j_call: TRBJ2-7
cdr3_nt: TGTGCCAGCAGCAGGACAAGTTACGAGCAGTACTTC
cdr3_aa: CASSRTSYEQYF

d_call: -
v_call: TRBV7-9
clone_size: -
j_call: TRBJ2-3
cdr3_nt: TGTGCCAGCAGCTTAGACGGGATAAGCACAGATACGCAGTATTTT
cdr3_aa: CASSLDGISTDTQYF

d_call: -
v_call: TRBV29-1
clone_size: -
j_call: TRBJ2-5
cdr3_nt: TGCAGCGTTCGCCCGGTCTCGCAAGAGACCCAGTACTTC
cdr3_aa: CSVRPVSQETQYF

d_call: -
v_call: TRBV3-1/TRBV3-2
clone_size: -
j_call: TRBJ2-4
cdr3_nt: TGTGCCAGCAGCCAAGGTCCAGGCGGGAACATTCAGTACTTC
cdr3_aa: CASSQGPGGNIQYF

d_call: TRBD1
v_call: TRBV28
clone_size: -
j_call: TRBJ2-1
cdr3_nt: TGTGCCAGCAGTTCGACAGGGGGCCTCTACAATGAGCAGTTCTTC
cdr3_aa: CASSSTGGLYNEQFF

d_call: -
v_call: TRBV24-1
clone_size: -
j_call: TRBJ2-7
cdr3_nt: TGTGCCACCAGTGAATCGACACAGACCTACGAGCAGTACTTC
cdr3_aa: CATSESTQTYEQYF

d_call: -
v_call: TRBV6-2/TRBV6-3
clone_size: -
j_call: TRBJ1-1
cdr3_nt: TGTGCCAGCAGTTACTCATCGGGGGTTGAAGCTTTCTTT
cdr3_aa: CASSYSSGVEAFF

d_call: -
v_call: TRBV6-2/TRBV6-3
clone_size: -
j_call: TRBJ2-5
cdr3_nt: TGTGCCAGCAGCCCTTTGGGGGCCCCGTCCTTCGAGACCCAGTACTTC
cdr3_aa: CASSPLGAPSFETQYF

d_call: -
v_call: TRBV15
clone_size: once
j_call: TRBJ1-1
cdr3_nt: TGTGCCACCAGCAGAGATTGGGGCTTGGGTTTCTTT
cdr3_aa: CATSRDWGLGFF

d_call: TRBD2
v_call: TRBV3-1/TRBV3-2
clone_size: few
j_call: TRBJ2-5
cdr3_nt: TGTGCCAGCAGCCAGATGGGACTAGCGGGGCTTCAAGAGACCCAGTACTTC
cdr3_aa: CASSQMGLAGLQETQYF

d_call: TRBD1
v_call: TRBV2
clone_size: -
j_call: TRBJ1-2
cdr3_nt: TGTGCCAGCAGTGAGAGAGACAGGGGCGGCGGTGGCTACACCTTC
cdr3_aa: CASSERDRGGGGYTF

d_call: -
v_call: TRBV6-5
clone_size: -
j_call: TRBJ1-6
cdr3_nt: TGTGCCAGCAGTTCAGGGGACTCCTATAATTCACCCCTCCACTTT
cdr3_aa: CASSSGDSYNSPLHF

d_call: -
v_call: TRBV2
clone_size: -
j_call: TRBJ2-5
cdr3_nt: TGTGCCAGCAGTGAAGGTCGGGGGGAGACCCAGTACTTC
cdr3_aa: CASSEGRGETQYF

d_call: TRBD1
v_call: TRBV3-1/TRBV3-2
clone_size: few
j_call: TRBJ1-6
cdr3_nt: TGTGCCAGCAGCGAACAGGGGTATAATTCACCCCTCCACTTT
cdr3_aa: CASSEQGYNSPLHF

d_call: TRBD1
v_call: TRBV7-3
clone_size: -
j_call: TRBJ2-1
cdr3_nt: TGTGCCAGCAGCCGGAGGACAGGGGGTAGGGGCAATGAGCAGTTCTTC
cdr3_aa: CASSRRTGGRGNEQFF

d_call: -
v_call: TRBV11-2
clone_size: -
j_call: TRBJ2-5
cdr3_nt: TGTGCCAGCAGCCCCGGGGTTAAGAACCAAGAGACCCAGTACTTC
cdr3_aa: CASSPGVKNQETQYF

d_call: -
v_call: TRBV6-4
clone_size: -
j_call: TRBJ2-3
cdr3_nt: TGTGCCAGCAGTGTCGAAGGGCAGGGCACGCAGTATTTT
cdr3_aa: CASSVEGQGTQYF

d_call: -
v_call: TRBV7-8
clone_size: -
j_call: TRBJ1-5
cdr3_nt: TGTGCCAGCAGCTTAAACTTTTTAATCGGGGAGGCTGATCAGCCCCAGCATTTT
cdr3_aa: CASSLNFLIGEADQPQHF

d_call: -
v_call: TRBV5-1
clone_size: -
j_call: TRBJ1-1
cdr3_nt: TGCGCCAGCAGCGCAGGTGGACAGTTGAACACTGAAGCTTTCTTT
cdr3_aa: CASSAGGQLNTEAFF

d_call: TRBD2
v_call: TRBV7-3
clone_size: -
j_call: TRBJ2-6
cdr3_nt: TGTGCCAGCAGTAAATTTTCGCGGGGGAGCTCTGGGGCCAACGTCCTGACTTTC
cdr3_aa: CASSKFSRGSSGANVLTF

d_call: TRBD1
v_call: TRBV28
clone_size: once
j_call: TRBJ1-2
cdr3_nt: TGTGCCAGCAGTGAACAGGGGTCCAGGAACTATGGCTACACCTTC
cdr3_aa: CASSEQGSRNYGYTF

d_call: -
v_call: TRBV7-3
clone_size: -
j_call: TRBJ1-1
cdr3_nt: TGTGCCAGCAGCTTAGTGAGGAACACTGAAGCTTTCTTT
cdr3_aa: CASSLVRNTEAFF

d_call: -
v_call: TRBV5-1
clone_size: -
j_call: TRBJ1-3
cdr3_nt: TGCGCCAGCTATCCTAGACCGGCAGGGTCTGGAAACACCATATATTTT
cdr3_aa: CASYPRPAGSGNTIYF

d_call: -
v_call: TRBV7-2
clone_size: -
j_call: TRBJ1-1
cdr3_nt: TGTGCCAGCAGCTTACCAGGGGTTAGGACTGAAGCTTTCTTT
cdr3_aa: CASSLPGVRTEAFF

d_call: TRBD1
v_call: TRBV28
clone_size: -
j_call: TRBJ2-7
cdr3_nt: TGTGCCAGCAGGGGGACAGCACTTTACGAGCAGTACTTC
cdr3_aa: CASRGTALYEQYF

d_call: -
v_call: TRBV11-2
clone_size: -
j_call: TRBJ2-1
cdr3_nt: TGTGCCAGCAGCCTCCGAACGGGACTTCTCTACAATGAGCAGTTCTTC
cdr3_aa: CASSLRTGLLYNEQFF

d_call: -
v_call: TRBV19
clone_size: -
j_call: TRBJ1-1
cdr3_nt: TGTGCCAGTAGTATACGTTCGGGGGTGGAAAACAAAGCTTTCTTT
cdr3_aa: CASSIRSGVENKAFF

d_call: -
v_call: TRBV27
clone_size: -
j_call: TRBJ1-6
cdr3_nt: TGTGCCAGCAGTATCCAGGACAGTTATTCACCCCTCCACTTT
cdr3_aa: CASSIQDSYSPLHF

d_call: -
v_call: TRBV3-1/TRBV3-2
clone_size: -
j_call: TRBJ1-3
cdr3_nt: TGTGCCAGCAGCGGAGGGACGGCCACCATATATTTT
cdr3_aa: CASSGGTATIYF

d_call: -
v_call: TRBV10-3
clone_size: -
j_call: TRBJ2-3
cdr3_nt: TGTGCCATCAGTGAGGCAATAGGGGAAGATACGCAGTATTTT
cdr3_aa: CAISEAIGEDTQYF